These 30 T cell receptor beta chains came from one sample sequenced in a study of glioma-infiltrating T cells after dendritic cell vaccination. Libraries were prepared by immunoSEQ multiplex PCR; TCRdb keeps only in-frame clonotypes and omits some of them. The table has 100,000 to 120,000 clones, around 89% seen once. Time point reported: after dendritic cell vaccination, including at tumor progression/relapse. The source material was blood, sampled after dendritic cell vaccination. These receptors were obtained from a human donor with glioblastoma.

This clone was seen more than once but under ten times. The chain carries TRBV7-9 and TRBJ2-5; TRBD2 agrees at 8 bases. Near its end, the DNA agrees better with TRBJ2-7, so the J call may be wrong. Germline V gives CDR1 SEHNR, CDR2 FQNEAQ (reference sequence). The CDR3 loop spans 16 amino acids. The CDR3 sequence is CASSSDRVAGSYEQYF. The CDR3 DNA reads TGTGCCAGCAGCTCCGATAGGGTAGCGGGGTCCTACGAGCAGTACTTC.

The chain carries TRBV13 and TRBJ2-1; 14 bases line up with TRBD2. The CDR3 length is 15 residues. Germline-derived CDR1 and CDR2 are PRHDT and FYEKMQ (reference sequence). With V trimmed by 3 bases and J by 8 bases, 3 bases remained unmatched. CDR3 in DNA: TGTGCCAGCAGCTTCCCGGGACTAGCGGGAGATGAGCAGTTCTTC. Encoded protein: CASSFPGLAGDEQFF.

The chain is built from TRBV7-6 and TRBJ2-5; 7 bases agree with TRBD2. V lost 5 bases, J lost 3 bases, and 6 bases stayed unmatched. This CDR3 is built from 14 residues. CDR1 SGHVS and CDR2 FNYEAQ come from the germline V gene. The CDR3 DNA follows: TGTGCCAGCAGCCCCGGACTAGGTGAAGAGACCCAGTACTTC. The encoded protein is CASSPGLGEETQYF.

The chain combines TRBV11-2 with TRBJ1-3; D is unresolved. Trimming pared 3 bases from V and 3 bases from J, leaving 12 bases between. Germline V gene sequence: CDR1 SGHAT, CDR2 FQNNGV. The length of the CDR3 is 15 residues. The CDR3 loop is CASSLRSIVGNTIYF. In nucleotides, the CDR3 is TGTGCCAGCAGCTTGAGATCCATCGTTGGAAACACCATATATTTT. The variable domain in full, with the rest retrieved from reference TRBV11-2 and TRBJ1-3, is EAGVAQSPRYKIIEKRQSVAFWCNPISGHATLYWYQQILGQGPKLLIQFQNNGVVDDSQLPKDRFSAERLKGVDSTLKIQPAKLEDSAVYLCASSLRSIVGNTIYFGEGSWLTVV.

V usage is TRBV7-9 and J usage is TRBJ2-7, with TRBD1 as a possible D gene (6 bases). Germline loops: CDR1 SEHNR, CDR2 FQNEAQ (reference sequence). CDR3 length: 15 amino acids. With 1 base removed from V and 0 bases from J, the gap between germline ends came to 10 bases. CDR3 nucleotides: TGTGCCAGCAGCTTAGAGGCAGGGGCCTCCTACGAGCAGTACTTC. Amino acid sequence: CASSLEAGASYEQYF.

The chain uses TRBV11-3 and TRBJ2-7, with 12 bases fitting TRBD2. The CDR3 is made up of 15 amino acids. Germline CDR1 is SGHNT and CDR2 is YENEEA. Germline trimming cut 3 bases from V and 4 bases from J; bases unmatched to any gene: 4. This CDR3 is CASSFLAGGRYEQYF. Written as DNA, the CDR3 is TGTGCCAGCAGCTTCCTAGCGGGAGGGCGGTACGAGCAGTACTTC.

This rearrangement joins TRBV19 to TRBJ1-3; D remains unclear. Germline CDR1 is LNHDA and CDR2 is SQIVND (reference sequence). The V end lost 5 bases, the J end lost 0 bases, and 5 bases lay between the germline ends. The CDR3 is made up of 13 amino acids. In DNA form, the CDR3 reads TGTGCCAGTAGTGAGAGCTCTGGAAACACCATATATTTT. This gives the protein CASSESSGNTIYF.

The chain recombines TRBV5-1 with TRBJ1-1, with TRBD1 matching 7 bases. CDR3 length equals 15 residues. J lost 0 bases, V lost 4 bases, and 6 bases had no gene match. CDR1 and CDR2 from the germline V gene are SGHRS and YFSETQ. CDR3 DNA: TGCGCCAGCAGCGGTGTAGGGGGCTTGAACACTGAAGCTTTCTTT. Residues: CASSGVGGLNTEAFF.

The CDR3 loop is CAWSKHGSFYEQYF. As DNA, the CDR3 is TGTGCCTGGAGTAAACATGGGAGTTTCTACGAGCAGTACTTC. The chain combines TRBV30 with TRBJ2-7; maybe TRBD2 (5 bases). This CDR3 spans 14 amino acids. Germline V lookup: CDR1 GTSNPN, CDR2 SVGIG (reference sequence). V shed 2 bases and J shed 3 bases, with 14 bases lying between them.

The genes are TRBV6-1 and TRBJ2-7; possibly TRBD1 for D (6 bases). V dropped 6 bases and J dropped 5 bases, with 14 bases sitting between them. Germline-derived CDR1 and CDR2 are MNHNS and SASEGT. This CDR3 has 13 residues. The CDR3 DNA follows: TGTGCCAGCAGGAGGACAGTTGCCCACGAGCAGTACTTC. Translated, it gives CASRRTVAHEQYF.

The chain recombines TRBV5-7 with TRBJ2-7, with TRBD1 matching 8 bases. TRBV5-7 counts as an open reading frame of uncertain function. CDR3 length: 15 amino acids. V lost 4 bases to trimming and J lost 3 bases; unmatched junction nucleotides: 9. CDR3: CASSPGARGLYEQYF. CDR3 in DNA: TGTGCCAGCAGCCCGGGGGCCAGGGGGCTCTACGAGCAGTACTTC.

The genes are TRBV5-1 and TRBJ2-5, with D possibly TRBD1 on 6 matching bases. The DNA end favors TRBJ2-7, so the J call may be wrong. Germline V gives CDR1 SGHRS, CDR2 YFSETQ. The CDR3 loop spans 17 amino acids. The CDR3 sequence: CASSLPIGTPDSYEQYF. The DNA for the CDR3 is TGCGCCAGCAGCTTGCCGATTGGGACACCCGACTCCTACGAGCAGTACTTC.

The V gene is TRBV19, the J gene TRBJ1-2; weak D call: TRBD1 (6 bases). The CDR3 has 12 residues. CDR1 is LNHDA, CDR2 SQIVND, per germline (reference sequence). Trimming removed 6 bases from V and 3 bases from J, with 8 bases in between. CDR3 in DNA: TGTGCCAGTAGCGACAGGTACTATGGCTACACCTTC. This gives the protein CASSDRYYGYTF.

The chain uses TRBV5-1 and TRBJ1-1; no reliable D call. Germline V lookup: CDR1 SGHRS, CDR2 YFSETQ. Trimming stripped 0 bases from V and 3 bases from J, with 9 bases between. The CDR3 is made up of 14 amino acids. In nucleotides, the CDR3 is TGCGCCAGCAGCTTGGACATCAAAGACACTGAAGCTTTCTTT. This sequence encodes CASSLDIKDTEAFF.

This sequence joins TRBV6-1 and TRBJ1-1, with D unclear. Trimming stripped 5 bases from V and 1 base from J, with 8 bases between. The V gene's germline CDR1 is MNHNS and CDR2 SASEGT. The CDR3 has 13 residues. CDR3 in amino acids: CASSRHENTEAFF. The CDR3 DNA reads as TGTGCCAGCAGTAGACATGAGAACACTGAAGCTTTCTTT.

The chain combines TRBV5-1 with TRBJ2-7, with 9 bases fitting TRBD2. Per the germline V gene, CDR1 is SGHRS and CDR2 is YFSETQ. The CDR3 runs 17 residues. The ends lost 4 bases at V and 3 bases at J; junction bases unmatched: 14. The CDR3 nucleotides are TGCGCCAGCAGCCCCCGTCGATTAGCGGGAGTTATCTACGAGCAGTACTTC. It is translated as CASSPRRLAGVIYEQYF.

CDR3 amino acids: CASSSPTGQGVYEQYF. The CDR3 DNA reads as TGTGCCAGTAGTAGCCCGACGGGACAGGGGGTCTACGAGCAGTACTTC. The chain combines TRBV19 with TRBJ2-7; 11 nucleotides align to TRBD1. CDR3 size: 16 residues. The germline V gene has CDR1 LNHDA and CDR2 SQIVND (reference sequence). V gave up 4 bases and J gave up 3 bases; unmatched junction bases: 8.

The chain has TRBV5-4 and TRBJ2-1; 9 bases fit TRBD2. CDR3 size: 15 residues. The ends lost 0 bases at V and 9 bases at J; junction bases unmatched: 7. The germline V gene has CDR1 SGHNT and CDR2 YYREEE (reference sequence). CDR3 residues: CASSLEASGISEQFF. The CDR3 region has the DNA TGTGCCAGCAGCTTGGAAGCTAGCGGGATTAGTGAGCAGTTCTTC.

CDR3 loop: CASSSLPSGRYNEQFF. CDR3 DNA sequence: TGTGCCAGCAGTTCACTGCCCAGCGGGAGGTACAATGAGCAGTTCTTC. The genes are TRBV28 and TRBJ2-1, with 9 bases lining up with TRBD2. The junction had 8 bases not matched to a gene; V was cut back by 4 bases and J by 4 bases. Germline values: CDR1 MDHEN, CDR2 SYDVKM. The CDR3 totals 16 residues.

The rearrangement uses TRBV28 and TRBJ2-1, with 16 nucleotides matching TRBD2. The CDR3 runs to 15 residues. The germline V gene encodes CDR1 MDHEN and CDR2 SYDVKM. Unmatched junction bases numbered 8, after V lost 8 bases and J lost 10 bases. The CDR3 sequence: CASGTSGRAREEQFF. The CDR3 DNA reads TGTGCCAGCGGGACTAGCGGGAGGGCCAGGGAGGAGCAGTTCTTC.

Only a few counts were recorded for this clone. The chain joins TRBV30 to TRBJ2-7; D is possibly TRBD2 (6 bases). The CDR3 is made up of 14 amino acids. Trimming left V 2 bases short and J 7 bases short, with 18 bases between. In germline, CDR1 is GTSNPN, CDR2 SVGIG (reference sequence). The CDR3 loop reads CAWSPLWGGGEQYF. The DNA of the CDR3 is TGTGCCTGGAGTCCACTGTGGGGCGGAGGGGAGCAGTACTTC.

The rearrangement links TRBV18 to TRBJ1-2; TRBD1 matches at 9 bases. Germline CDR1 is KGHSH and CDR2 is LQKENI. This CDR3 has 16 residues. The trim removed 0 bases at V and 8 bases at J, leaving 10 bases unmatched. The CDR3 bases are TGTGCCAGCTCACCACCTACCCAGGACAGGGGTTACGGCTACACCTTC. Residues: CASSPPTQDRGYGYTF.

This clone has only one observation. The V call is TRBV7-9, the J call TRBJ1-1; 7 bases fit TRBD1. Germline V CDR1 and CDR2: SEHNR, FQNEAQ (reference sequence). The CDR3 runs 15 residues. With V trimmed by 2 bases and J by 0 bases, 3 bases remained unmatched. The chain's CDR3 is CASSLLGQMNTEAFF. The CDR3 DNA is TGTGCCAGCAGCTTATTGGGACAGATGAACACTGAAGCTTTCTTT.

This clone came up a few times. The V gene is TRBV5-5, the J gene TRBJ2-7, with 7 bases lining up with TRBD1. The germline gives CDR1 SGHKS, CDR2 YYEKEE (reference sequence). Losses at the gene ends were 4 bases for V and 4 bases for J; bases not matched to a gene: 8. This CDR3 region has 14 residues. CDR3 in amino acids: CASSIWDSEYEQYF. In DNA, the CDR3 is TGTGCCAGCAGCATATGGGACAGCGAGTACGAGCAGTACTTC.

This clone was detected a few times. The CDR3 sequence: CASGLATWSTEAFF. CDR3 DNA: TGTGCCAGTGGGCTTGCCACATGGTCCACTGAAGCTTTCTTT. This chain links TRBV6-1 with TRBJ1-1; the D is unclear. The CDR3 spans 14 residues. Germline V gives CDR1 MNHNS, CDR2 SASEGT. The ends were cut back, 9 bases at V and 4 bases at J, with 18 bases in the middle.

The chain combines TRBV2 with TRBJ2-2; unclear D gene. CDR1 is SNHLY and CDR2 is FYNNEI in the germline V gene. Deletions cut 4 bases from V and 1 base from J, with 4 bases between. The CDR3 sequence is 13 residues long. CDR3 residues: CASSVQNTGELFF. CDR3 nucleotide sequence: TGTGCCAGCAGTGTTCAGAACACCGGGGAGCTGTTTTTT.

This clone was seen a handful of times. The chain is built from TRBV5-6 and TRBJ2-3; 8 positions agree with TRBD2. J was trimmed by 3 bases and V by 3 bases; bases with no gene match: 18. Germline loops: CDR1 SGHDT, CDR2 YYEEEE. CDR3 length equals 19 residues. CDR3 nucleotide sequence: TGTGCCAGCAGCTCAGACCGGGGGGGCGGGATATACAGGACAGATACGCAGTATTTT. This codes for CASSSDRGGGIYRTDTQYF.

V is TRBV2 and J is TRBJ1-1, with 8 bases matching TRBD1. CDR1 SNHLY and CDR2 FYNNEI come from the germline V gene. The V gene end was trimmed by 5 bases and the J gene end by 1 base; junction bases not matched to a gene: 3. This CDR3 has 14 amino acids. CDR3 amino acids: CASSRTGKNTEAFF. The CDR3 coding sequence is TGTGCCAGCAGTCGGACAGGGAAGAACACTGAAGCTTTCTTT.

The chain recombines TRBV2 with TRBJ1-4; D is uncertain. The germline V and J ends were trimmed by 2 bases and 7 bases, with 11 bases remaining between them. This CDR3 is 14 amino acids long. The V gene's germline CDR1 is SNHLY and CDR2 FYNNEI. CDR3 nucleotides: TGTGCCAGCAGTGAAATGGCCAGAGGTGAAAAACTGTTTTTT. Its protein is CASSEMARGEKLFF.

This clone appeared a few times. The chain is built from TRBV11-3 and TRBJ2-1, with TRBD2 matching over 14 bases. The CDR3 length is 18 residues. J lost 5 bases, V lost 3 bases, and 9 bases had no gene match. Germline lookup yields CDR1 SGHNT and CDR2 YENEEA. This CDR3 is CASSLAGTSGSVDNEQFF. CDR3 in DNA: TGTGCCAGCAGCTTGGCCGGGACTAGCGGGAGTGTCGACAATGAGCAGTTCTTC. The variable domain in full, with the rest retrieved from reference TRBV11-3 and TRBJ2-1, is EAGVVQSPRYKIIEKKQPVAFWCNPISGHNTLYWYLQNLGQGPELLIRYENEEAVDDSQLPKDRFSAERLKGVDSTLKIQPAELGDSAVYLCASSLAGTSGSVDNEQFFGPGTRLTVL.